Sequencing of this T cell receptor beta chain was carried out in a study of cytomegalovirus exposure and HLA in healthy donors. Study background: There were 88 million or so unique TCRs (from HLA-typed donors) in an early data release. Of the donors genotyped, a few hundred in all, over 80% fell in the Caucasian-associated ancestry cluster.

Note on this clone: Its antigen is unidentified.

Deletions cut 5 bases from V and 8 bases from J, with 20 bases between. Germline CDR1 reads SGHTA; CDR2 reads FQGNSA. The CDR3 covers 15 residues. General study results and limits: A later analysis linked a missense DCLRE1C variant to TCR beta V- and J-gene trimming.

The study ran its PCR with 60 Vbeta and 13 Jbeta primers. The repertoire was sequenced with immunoSEQ multiplex PCR; TCRdb's copy has only in-frame clones and lacks some. The sample consists of some 110,000 clones, roughly 80% of them appearing once. The sample comprised PBMCs. The TCR sequence derives from a woman in her thirties or forties in good health and CMV-seropositive. This sequence joins TRBV7-2 and TRBJ2-3; a weak D match, TRBD2 (6 bases). Here the CDR3 reads CASSRSGTGVVTQYF. The DNA of the CDR3 is TGTGCCAGCAGCCGGTCGGGGACTGGAGTGGTTACGCAGTATTTT.